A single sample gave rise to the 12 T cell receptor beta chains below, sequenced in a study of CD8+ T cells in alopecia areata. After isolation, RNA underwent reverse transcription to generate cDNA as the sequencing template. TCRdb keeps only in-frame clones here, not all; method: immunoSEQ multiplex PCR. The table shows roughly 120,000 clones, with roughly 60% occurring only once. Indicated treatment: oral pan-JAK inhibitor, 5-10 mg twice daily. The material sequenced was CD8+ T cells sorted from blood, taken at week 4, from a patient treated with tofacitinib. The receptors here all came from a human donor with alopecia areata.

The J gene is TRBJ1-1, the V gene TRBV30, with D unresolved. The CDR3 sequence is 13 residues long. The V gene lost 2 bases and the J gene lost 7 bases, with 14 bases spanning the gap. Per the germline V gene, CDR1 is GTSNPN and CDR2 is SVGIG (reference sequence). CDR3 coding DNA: TGTGCCTGGAGTTTAGGTAACATTAATGAAGCTTTCTTT. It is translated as CAWSLGNINEAFF.

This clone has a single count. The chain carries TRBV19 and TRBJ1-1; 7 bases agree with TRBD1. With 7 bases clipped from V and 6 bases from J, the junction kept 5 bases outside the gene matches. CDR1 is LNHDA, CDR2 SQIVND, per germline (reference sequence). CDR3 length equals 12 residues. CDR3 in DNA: TGTGCCAGTACCCAGGGGGGTCCTGAAGCTTTCTTT. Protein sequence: CASTQGGPEAFF.

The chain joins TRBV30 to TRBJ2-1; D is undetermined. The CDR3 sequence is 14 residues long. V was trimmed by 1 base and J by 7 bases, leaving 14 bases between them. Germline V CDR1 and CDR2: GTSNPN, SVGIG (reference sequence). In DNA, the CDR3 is TGTGCCTGGAGTGGAACATGGGCTTTGAATGAGCAGTTCTTC. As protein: CAWSGTWALNEQFF.

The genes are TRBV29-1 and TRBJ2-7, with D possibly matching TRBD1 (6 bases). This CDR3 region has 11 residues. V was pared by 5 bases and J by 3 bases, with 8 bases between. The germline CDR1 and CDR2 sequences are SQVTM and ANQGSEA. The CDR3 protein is CSVTQGYEQYF. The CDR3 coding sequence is TGCAGCGTTACACAGGGCTACGAGCAGTACTTC.

The CDR3 spells CASLGSSYNEQFF. The CDR3 nucleotides are TGTGCCAGTCTGGGGAGCTCCTACAATGAGCAGTTCTTC. This rearrangement joins TRBV2 to TRBJ2-1, with a possible D match to TRBD2 (5 bases). Germline-derived CDR1 and CDR2 are SNHLY and FYNNEI. Between the trimmed V and J ends, which lost 9 bases and 0 bases, there was a span of 9 bases. The CDR3 contains 13 residues.

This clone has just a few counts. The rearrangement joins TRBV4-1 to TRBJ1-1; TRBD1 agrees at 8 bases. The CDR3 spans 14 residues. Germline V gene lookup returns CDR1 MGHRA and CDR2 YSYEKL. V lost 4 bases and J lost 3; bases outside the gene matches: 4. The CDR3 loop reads CASSPLDRDTEAFF. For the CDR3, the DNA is TGCGCCAGCAGCCCACTGGACAGGGACACTGAAGCTTTCTTT.

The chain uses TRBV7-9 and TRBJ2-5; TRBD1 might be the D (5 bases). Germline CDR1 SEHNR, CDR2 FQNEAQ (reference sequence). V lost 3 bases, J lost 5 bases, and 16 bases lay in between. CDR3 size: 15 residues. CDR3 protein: CASSLVGAVGETQYF. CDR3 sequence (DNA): TGTGCCAGCAGCTTGGTAGGGGCAGTGGGGGAGACCCAGTACTTC.

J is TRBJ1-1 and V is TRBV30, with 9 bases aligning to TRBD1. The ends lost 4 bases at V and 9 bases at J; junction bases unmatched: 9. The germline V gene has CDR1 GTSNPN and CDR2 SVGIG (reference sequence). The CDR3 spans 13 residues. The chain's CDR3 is CAWTNRGLIQAFF. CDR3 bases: TGTGCCTGGACCAACAGGGGGCTAATTCAAGCTTTCTTT.

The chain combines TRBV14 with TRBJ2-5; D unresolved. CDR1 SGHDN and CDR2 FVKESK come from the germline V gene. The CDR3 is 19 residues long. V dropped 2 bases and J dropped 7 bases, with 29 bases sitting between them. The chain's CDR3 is CASSQFLPFLGYSQATQYF. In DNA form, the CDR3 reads TGTGCCAGCAGCCAATTTCTGCCGTTCTTGGGGTATTCCCAGGCGACCCAGTACTTC.

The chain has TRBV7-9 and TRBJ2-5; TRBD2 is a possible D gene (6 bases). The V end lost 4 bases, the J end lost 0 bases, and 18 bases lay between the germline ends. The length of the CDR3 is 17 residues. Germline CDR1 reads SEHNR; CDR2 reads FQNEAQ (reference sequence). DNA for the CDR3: TGTGCCAGCAGCTCCCCCCCCGGGGGACGGTACCAAGAGACCCAGTACTTC. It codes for CASSSPPGGRYQETQYF. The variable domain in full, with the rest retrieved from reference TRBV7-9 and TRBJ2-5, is DTGVSQNPRHKITKRGQNVTFRCDPISEHNRLYWYRQTLGQGPEFLTYFQNEAQLEKSRLLSDRFSAERPKGSFSTLEIQRTEQGDSAMYLCASSSPPGGRYQETQYFGPGTRLLVL.

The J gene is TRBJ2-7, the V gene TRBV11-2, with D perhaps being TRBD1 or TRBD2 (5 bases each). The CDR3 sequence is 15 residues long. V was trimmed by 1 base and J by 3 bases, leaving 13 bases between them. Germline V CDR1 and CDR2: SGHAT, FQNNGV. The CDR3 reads CASSLAVRGVYEQYF. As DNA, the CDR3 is TGTGCCAGCAGCTTAGCGGTCCGAGGGGTCTACGAGCAGTACTTC.

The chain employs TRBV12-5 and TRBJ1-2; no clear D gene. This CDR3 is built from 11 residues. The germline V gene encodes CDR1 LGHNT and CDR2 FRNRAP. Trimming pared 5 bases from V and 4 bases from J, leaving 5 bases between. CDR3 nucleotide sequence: TGTGCTAGTGGTCCACTCTATGGCTACACCTTC. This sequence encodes CASGPLYGYTF.